This is a list of T cell receptor beta chains from one sample in a study of CD8 T cells in Susac syndrome. TCRdb recomputed calls from the immunoSEQ multiplex PCR reads with MiXCR, one row per CDR3 protein. The table has more than 85,000 distinct CDR3 sequences, roughly 94% seen once. Sequencing was performed on CD4+ T cells from PBMCs. These receptors were obtained from a human donor with Susac syndrome. The CDR3 runs from the conserved cysteine through the conserved F or W. The D gene is left open where the match is weak. A row's size may be missing; if present it is once, few, many or a size class.

NA TRBJ2-1 TRBV29-1 NA CSYSLPLWGNEQFF TGCAGCTACTCTCTCCCCTTATGGGGCAATGAGCAGTTCTTC
NA TRBJ2-7 TRBV7-9 NA CASSPRLGEQYF TGTGCCAGCAGCCCGAGACTGGGCGAGCAGTACTTC
NA TRBJ1-5 TRBV5-4 NA CASSLQGKQPQHF TGTGCCAGCAGCTTACAGGGTAAACAGCCCCAGCATTTT
NA TRBJ2-7 TRBV12-3/TRBV12-4 NA CASSLAGRDEQYF TGTGCCAGCAGTTTGGCAGGGCGGGACGAGCAGTACTTC
NA TRBJ2-3 TRBV12-3/TRBV12-4 NA CASSLTPGGTDTQYF TGTGCCAGCAGTTTAACCCCTGGGGGCACAGATACGCAGTATTTT
NA TRBJ1-2 TRBV3-1 NA CASMAQGYGYTF TGTGCCAGCATGGCACAGGGCTATGGCTACACCTTC
NA TRBJ2-3 TRBV25-1 NA CASSYMGDTQYF TGTGCCAGCAGTTACATGGGAGATACGCAGTATTTT
NA TRBJ1-6 TRBV18 NA CASSTEGFNSPLHF TGTGCCAGCTCTACCGAGGGCTTTAATTCACCCCTCCACTTT
NA TRBJ1-2 TRBV12-5 NA CASGFWGTDGYTF TGTGCTAGTGGTTTCTGGGGGACGGATGGCTACACCTTC
TRBD2 TRBJ2-5 TRBV6-1 NA CASSAMRGTSAPGTQYF TGTGCCAGCAGCGCCATGAGGGGGACTAGCGCTCCGGGGACCCAGTACTTC
NA TRBJ2-7 TRBV7-2 few CASSSNRAAYEQYF TGTGCCAGCAGCTCGAACAGGGCCGCCTACGAGCAGTACTTC
TRBD1 TRBJ1-6 TRBV20-1 NA CSARGTGSSPLHF TGCAGTGCAAGGGGGACAGGGAGTTCACCCCTCCACTTT
TRBD1 TRBJ1-1 TRBV14 NA CASSQGWTGAEAFF TGTGCCAGCAGCCAAGGTTGGACAGGTGCTGAAGCTTTCTTT
NA TRBJ1-1 TRBV20-1 NA CSAKDAGGTEAFF TGCAGTGCGAAGGACGCCGGAGGGACTGAAGCTTTCTTT
NA TRBJ2-5 TRBV30 NA CAWSPWGAWETQYF TGTGCCTGGAGTCCCTGGGGGGCCTGGGAGACCCAGTACTTC
NA TRBJ1-6 TRBV6-5 once CASSYSPGGENSPLHF TGTGCCAGCAGTTACTCACCCGGCGGCGAGAATTCACCCCTCCACTTT
NA TRBJ2-3 TRBV5-1 NA CASSPADPRADTQYF TGCGCCAGCAGCCCCGCGGACCCCCGGGCAGATACGCAGTATTTT